This T cell receptor beta chain was identified in a study of blood T cell repertoires in COVID-19. Study summary: T cells, B-cell-depleted T cells, or PBMCs provided the cDNA or gDNA that served as material.

Original analysis: Using reference gene primer amplification, nucleated cell counts were estimated. Method: immunoSEQ multiplex PCR; TCRdb's copy keeps in-frame clones and lacks some. The V and J calls and clone size are taken from that table; D and trimming were inferred from the DNA. Counted here are tens of thousands of clones, around 87% occurring once; the ten biggest clones make up roughly 21%. The V end lost 0 bases, the J end lost 2 bases, and 5 bases lay between the germline ends. Germline V gene sequence: CDR1 SGHRS, CDR2 YFSETQ. There are 13 residues in the CDR3. The chain employs TRBV5-1 and TRBJ2-5; D ambiguous. This receptor was identified in a woman older than 75 with COVID-19, enrolled during active disease. Source material: peripheral blood. Here the CDR3 reads CASSLGTQETQYF. For the CDR3, the DNA is TGCGCCAGCAGCTTGGGCACACAAGAGACCCAGTACTTC.